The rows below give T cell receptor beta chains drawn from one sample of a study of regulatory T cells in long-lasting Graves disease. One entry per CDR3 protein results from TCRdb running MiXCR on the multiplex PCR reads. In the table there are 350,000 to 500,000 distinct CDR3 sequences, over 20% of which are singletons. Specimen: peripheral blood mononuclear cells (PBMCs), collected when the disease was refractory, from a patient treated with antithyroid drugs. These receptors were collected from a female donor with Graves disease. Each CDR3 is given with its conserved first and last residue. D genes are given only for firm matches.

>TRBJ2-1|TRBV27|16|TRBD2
CASSSPSSGRAGEQFF
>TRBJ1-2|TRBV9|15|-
CASSSGDTINYGYTF
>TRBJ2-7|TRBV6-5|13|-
CASSYNLGYEQYF
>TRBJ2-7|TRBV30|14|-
CAWTSGIEDYEQYF
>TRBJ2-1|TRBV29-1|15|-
CSSPLPGSSYNEQFF
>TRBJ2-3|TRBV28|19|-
CASSLPLVSVGGTTDTQYF
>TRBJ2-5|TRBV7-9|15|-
CASSLALNLWETQYF
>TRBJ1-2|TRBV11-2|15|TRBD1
CASSQAGQGGWGYTF
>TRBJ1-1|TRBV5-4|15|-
CASSLYEGLNTEAFF
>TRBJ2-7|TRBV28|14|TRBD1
CASSVDRGPYEQYF
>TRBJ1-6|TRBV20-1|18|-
CSAREKSRTSWYNSPLHF
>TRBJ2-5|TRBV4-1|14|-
CASSHPVRGETQYF
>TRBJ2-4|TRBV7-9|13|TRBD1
CASSLGDSDIQYF
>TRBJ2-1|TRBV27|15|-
CASSLNERPYNEQFF
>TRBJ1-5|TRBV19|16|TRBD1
CASSPLGTGDKEPQHF
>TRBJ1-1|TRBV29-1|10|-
CSASGFEAFF
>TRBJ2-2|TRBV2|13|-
CASGALHTGELFF
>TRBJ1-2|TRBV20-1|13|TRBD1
CSAEDRGFSGYTF
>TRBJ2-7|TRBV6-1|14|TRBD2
CASRIGGRFYEQYF
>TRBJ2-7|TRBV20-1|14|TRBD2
CSASSEGWGGVQYF
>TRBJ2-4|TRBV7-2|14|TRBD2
CASRSGLAENIQYF
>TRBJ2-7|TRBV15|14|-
CATSRDRQNYEQYF
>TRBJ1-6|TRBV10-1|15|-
CASSEGRQDNSPLHF
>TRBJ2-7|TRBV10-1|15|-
CASSDPAGGAREQYF
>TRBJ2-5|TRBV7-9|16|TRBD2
CASSQRRLAVQETQYF
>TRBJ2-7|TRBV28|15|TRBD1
CASSLSLGQGGEQYF
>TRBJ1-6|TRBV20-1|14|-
CSARGGDALSPLHF
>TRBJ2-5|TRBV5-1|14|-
CASSFETTEETQYF
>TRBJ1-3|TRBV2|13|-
CASSRGAGNTIYF
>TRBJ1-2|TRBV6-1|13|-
CASSEGWSYGYTF
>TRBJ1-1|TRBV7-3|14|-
CASSVVEGNWEAFF
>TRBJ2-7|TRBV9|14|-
CASGRGVVGNEQYF
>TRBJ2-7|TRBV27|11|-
CASSSFGEQYF
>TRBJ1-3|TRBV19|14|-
CASSMRSSGNTIYF
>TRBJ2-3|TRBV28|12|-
CASTDGSYTQYF
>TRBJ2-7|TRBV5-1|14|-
CASSGPTRSSEQYF
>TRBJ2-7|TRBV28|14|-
CASSLGITRREQYF
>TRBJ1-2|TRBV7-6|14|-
CASSQDVANYGYTF
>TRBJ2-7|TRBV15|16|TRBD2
CATSRDIAGGPYEQYF
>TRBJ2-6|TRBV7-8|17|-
CASSPKGPGSGANVLTF